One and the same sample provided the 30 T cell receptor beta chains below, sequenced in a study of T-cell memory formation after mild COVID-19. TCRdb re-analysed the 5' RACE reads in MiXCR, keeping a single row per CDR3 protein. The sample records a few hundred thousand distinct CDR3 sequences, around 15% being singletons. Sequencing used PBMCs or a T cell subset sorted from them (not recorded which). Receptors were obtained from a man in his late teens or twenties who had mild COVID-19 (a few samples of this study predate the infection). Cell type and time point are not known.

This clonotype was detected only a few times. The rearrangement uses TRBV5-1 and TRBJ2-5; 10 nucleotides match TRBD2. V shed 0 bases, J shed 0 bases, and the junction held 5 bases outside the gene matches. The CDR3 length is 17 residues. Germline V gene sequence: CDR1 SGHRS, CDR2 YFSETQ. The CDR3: CASSLGASGGYQETQYF. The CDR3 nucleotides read TGCGCCAGCAGCTTGGGAGCTAGCGGGGGATACCAAGAGACCCAGTACTTC.

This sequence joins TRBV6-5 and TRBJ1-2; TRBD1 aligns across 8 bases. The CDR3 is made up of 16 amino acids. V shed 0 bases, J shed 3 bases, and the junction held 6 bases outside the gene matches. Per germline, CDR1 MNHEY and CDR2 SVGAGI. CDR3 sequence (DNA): TGTGCCAGCAGTTACTCTGGACAGGGTTATGACTATGGCTACACCTTC. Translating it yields CASSYSGQGYDYGYTF.

CDR3 in DNA: TGTGCCTGGGCCGTCGGAGCGCCCTACGAGCAGTACTTC. Translating gives CAWAVGAPYEQYF. V gene TRBV30 combines with J gene TRBJ2-7; D not resolved. Looked up from germline, CDR1 is GTSNPN and CDR2 is SVGIG (reference sequence). The V gene lost 5 bases and the J gene lost 2 bases, with 13 bases spanning the gap. CDR3 length: 13 residues.

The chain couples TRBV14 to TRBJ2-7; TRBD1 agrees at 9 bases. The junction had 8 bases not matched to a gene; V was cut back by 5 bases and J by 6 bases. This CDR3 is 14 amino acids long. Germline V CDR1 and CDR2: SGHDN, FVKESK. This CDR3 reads CASSLQGARPEQYF. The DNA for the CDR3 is TGTGCCAGCAGCTTACAGGGGGCGCGGCCCGAGCAGTACTTC.

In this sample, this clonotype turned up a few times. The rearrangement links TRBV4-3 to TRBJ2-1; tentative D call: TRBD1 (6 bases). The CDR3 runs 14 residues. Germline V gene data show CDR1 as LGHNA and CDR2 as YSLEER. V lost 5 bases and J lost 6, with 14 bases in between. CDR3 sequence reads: CASSYDRMGNEQFF. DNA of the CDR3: TGCGCCAGCAGCTATGACAGGATGGGCAATGAGCAGTTCTTC.

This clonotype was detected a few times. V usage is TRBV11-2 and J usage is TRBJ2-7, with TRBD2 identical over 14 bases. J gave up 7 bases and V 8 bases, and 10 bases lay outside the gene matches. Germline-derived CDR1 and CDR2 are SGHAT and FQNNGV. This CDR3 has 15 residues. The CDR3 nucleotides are TGTGCCAGCTGCGACCGACTAGCGGGGGGGCCGGAGCAGTACTTC. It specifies CASCDRLAGGPEQYF.

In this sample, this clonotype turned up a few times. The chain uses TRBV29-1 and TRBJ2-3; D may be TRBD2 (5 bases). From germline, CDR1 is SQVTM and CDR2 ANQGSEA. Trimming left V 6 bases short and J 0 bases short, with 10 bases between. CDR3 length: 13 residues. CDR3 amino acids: CSVREGSTDTQYF. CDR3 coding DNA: TGCAGCGTAAGAGAGGGCAGCACAGATACGCAGTATTTT.

The CDR3 spells CAIQWGGSEAFF. The CDR3 nucleotides read TGTGCCATCCAATGGGGCGGCTCTGAAGCTTTCTTT. The chain has TRBV15 and TRBJ1-1; tentatively, D is TRBD1 (5 bases). CDR1 is LNHNV, CDR2 YYDKDF, per germline (reference sequence). V shed 10 bases and J shed 6 bases, with 15 bases lying between them. The CDR3 covers 12 residues.

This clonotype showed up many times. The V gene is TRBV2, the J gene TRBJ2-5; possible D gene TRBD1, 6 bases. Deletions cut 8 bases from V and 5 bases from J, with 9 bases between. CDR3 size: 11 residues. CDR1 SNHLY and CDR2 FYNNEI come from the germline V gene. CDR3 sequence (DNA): TGTGCCAGCCAGGGGTTGGAGACCCAGTACTTC. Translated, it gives CASQGLETQYF.

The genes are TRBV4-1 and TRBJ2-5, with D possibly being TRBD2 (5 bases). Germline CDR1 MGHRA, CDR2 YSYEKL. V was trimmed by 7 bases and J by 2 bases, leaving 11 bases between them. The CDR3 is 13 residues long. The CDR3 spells CASTVPGQETQYF. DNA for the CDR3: TGCGCCAGCACCGTCCCGGGACAAGAGACCCAGTACTTC.

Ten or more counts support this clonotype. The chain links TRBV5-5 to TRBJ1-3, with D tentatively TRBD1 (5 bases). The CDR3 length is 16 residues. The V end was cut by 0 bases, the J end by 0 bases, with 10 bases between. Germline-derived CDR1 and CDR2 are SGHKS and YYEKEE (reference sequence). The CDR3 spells CASSLGPDSSGNTIYF. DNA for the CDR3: TGTGCCAGCAGCTTGGGGCCCGACAGCTCTGGAAACACCATATATTTT. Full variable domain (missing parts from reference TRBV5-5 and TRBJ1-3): DAGVTQSPTHLIKTRGQQVTLRCSPISGHKSVSWYQQVLGQGPQFIFQYYEKEERGRGNFPDRFSARQFPNYSSELNVNALLLGDSALYLCASSLGPDSSGNTIYFGEGSWLTVV.

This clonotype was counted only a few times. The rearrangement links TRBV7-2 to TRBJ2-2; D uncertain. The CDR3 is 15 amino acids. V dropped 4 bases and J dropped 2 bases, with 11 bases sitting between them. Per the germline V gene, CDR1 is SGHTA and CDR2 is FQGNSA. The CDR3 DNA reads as TGTGCCAGCAGCTGGGTGGTTAGCAACACCGGGGAGCTGTTTTTT. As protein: CASSWVVSNTGELFF.

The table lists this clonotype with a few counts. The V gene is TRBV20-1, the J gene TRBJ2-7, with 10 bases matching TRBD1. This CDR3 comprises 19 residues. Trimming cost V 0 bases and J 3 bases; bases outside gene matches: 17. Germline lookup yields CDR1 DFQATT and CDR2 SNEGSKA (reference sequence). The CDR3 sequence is CSARDPRDRGRANNYEQYV. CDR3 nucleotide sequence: TGCAGTGCTAGAGATCCACGGGACAGGGGTCGCGCCAACAACTACGAGCAGTACGTC.

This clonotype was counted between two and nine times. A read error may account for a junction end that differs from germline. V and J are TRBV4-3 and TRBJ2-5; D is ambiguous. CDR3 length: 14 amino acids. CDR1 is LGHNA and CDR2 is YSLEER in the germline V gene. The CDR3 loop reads CASSQDPGLEPQYF. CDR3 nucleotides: TGCGCCAGCAGCCAAGATCCAGGTTTAGAGCCCCAGTACTTC.

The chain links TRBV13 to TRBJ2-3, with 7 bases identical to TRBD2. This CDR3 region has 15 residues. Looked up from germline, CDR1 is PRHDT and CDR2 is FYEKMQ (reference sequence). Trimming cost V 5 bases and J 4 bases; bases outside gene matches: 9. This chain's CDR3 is CASSPGLGGSDTQYF. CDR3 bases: TGTGCCAGCAGCCCTGGACTAGGAGGGTCAGATACGCAGTATTTT.

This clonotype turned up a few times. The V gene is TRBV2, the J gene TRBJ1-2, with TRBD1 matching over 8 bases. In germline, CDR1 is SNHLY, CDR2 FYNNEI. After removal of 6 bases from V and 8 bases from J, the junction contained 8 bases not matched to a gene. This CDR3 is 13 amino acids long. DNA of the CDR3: TGTGCCAGCAGGATGGACAGGGCTCTAGGCTACACCTTC. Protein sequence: CASRMDRALGYTF.

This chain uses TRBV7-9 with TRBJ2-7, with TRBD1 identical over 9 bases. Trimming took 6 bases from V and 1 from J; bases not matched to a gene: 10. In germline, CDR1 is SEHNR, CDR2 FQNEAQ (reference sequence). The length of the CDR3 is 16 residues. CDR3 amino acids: CASSPSDRGDSYEQYF. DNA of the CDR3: TGTGCCAGCAGTCCATCAGACAGGGGGGATTCCTACGAGCAGTACTTC.

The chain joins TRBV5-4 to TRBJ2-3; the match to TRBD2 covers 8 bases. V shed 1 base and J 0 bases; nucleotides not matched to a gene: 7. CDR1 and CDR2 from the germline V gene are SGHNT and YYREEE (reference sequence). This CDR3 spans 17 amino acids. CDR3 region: CASSLYLAGDSTDTQYF. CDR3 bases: TGTGCCAGCAGCTTGTACCTAGCGGGTGATAGCACAGATACGCAGTATTTT.

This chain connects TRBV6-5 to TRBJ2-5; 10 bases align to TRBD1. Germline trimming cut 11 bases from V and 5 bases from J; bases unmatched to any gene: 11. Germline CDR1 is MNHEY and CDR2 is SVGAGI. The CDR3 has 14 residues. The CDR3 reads CAVKRQGAGETQYF. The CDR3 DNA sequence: TGTGCCGTAAAGAGACAGGGGGCTGGGGAGACCCAGTACTTC.

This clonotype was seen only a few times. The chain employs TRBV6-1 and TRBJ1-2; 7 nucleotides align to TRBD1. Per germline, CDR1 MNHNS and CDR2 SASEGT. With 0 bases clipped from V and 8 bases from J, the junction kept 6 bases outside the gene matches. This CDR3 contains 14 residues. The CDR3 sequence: CASSEAGRGHGYTF. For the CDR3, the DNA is TGTGCCAGCAGTGAAGCTGGTAGGGGGCACGGCTACACCTTC.

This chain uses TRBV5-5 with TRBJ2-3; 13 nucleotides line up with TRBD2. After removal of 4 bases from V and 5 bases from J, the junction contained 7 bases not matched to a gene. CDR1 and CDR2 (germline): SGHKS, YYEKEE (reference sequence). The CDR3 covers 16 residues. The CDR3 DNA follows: TGTGCCAGCAGCCGAACTAGCGGGGGGGCGGGAGATACGCAGTATTTT. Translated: CASSRTSGGAGDTQYF.

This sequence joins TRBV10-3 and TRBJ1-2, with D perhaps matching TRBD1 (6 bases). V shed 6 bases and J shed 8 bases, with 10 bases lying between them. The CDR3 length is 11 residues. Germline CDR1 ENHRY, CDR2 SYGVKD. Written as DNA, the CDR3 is TGTGCCATCAGGGACAGACAAGGCTACACCTTC. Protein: CAIRDRQGYTF.

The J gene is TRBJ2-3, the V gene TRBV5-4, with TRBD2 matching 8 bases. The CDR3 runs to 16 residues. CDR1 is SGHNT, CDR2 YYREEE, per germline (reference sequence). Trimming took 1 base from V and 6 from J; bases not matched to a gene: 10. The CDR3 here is CASSLPGGAGPDTQYF. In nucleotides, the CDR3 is TGTGCCAGCAGCTTGCCCGGGGGGGCCGGCCCGGATACGCAGTATTTT.

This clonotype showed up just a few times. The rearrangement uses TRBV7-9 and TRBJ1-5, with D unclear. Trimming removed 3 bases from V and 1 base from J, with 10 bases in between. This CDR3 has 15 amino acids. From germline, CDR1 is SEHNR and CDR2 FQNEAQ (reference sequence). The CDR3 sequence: CASSFTDRSNQPQHF. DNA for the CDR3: TGTGCCAGCAGCTTTACAGACCGGAGCAATCAGCCCCAGCATTTT.

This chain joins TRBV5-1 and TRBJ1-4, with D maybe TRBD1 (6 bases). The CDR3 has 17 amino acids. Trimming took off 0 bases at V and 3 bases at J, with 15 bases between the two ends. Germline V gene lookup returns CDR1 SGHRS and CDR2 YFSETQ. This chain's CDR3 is CASSLEGTRDANEKLFF. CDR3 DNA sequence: TGCGCCAGCAGCTTGGAGGGGACACGGGATGCTAATGAAAAACTGTTTTTT.

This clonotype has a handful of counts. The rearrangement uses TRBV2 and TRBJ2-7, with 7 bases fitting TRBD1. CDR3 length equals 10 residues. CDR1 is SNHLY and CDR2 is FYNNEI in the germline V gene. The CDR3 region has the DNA TGTGTGACAGGGACCCACGAGCAGTACGTC. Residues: CVTGTHEQYV.

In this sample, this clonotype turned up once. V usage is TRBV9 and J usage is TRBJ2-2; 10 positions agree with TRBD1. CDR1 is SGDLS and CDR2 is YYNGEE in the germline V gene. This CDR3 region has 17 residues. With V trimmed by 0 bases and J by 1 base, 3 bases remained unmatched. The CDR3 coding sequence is TGTGCCAGCAGCGTAGCGAGGACAGGGGGGAACACCGGGGAGCTGTTTTTT. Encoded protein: CASSVARTGGNTGELFF.

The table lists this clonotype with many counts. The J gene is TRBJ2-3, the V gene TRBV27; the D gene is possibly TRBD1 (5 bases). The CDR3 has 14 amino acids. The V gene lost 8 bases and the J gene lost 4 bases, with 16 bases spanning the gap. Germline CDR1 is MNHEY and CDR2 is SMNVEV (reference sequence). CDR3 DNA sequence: TGTGCCAGCGCCTCAAATGGGGCGCCAGATACGCAGTATTTT. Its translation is CASASNGAPDTQYF.

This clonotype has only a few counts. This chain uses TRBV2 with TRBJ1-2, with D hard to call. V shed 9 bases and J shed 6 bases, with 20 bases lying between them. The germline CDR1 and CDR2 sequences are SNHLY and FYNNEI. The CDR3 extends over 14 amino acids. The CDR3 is CASYNIQDLNGYTF. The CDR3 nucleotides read TGTGCCAGTTACAACATTCAGGACCTTAATGGCTACACCTTC.

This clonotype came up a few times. CDR3 region: CASSLGLTKETQYF. CDR3 DNA: TGTGCCAGCAGCTTAGGTCTCACCAAAGAGACCCAGTACTTC. The V and J genes are TRBV11-2 and TRBJ2-5, with D uncertain. The CDR3 has 14 amino acids. Trimming left V 1 base short and J 3 bases short, with 9 bases between. CDR1 SGHAT and CDR2 FQNNGV come from the germline V gene. The full variable domain, with the rest looked up from reference TRBV11-2 and TRBJ2-5, is EAGVAQSPRYKIIEKRQSVAFWCNPISGHATLYWYQQILGQGPKLLIQFQNNGVVDDSQLPKDRFSAERLKGVDSTLKIQPAKLEDSAVYLCASSLGLTKETQYFGPGTRLLVL.